This T cell receptor (beta chain) was retrieved from a study of blood T cell repertoires in COVID-19. Across the whole study: The United States, Italy and Spain supplied acute and convalescent COVID-19 samples. Sources were T cells, B-cell-depleted T cells, or PBMCs; the material itself was cDNA or gDNA.

V lost 4 bases and J lost 6, with 13 bases in between. The CDR3 totals 14 residues. The germline CDR1 and CDR2 sequences are MGHRA and YSYEKL. In the original processing: Amplifying reference gene primers gave estimates of nucleated cell counts. The method was immunoSEQ multiplex PCR; TCRdb's version includes in-frame clones alone and lacks a portion of them. Clone size and the V and J calls come from that table; the DNA yielded D and trimming. The sample includes some 150,000 clones, around 75% of them seen just once. The sequencing input was peripheral blood. This chain uses TRBV4-1 with TRBJ2-4, with a weak D call TRBD1 (6 bases). The receptor comes from an elderly woman with acute or convalescent COVID-19. The CDR3 here is CASSPFGQRNIQYF. The DNA of the CDR3 is TGCGCCAGCAGCCCCTTCGGACAGCGAAACATTCAGTACTTC.